The rows below give T cell receptor beta chains drawn from one sample of a study of blood T cell repertoires in COVID-19. The assay was immunoSEQ multiplex PCR, and TCRdb's table has in-frame clones only and misses some. The table shows about 57,000 clones, with roughly 90% occurring only once. Sample: peripheral blood. The receptors originated from an elderly woman with COVID-19, enrolled during active disease. Each CDR3 is given with its conserved first and last residue. The order of the fields is CDR3 protein, CDR3 DNA, V gene, clone size, J gene, D gene. A D gene is named only where the DNA matches it firmly. The listing skips clone size in some rows; elsewhere it reads once, few, many or a size class.

CASSSGTGLNEKLFF TGTGCCAGTAGTTCCGGGACAGGCCTTAATGAAAAACTGTTTTTT TRBV19 NA TRBJ1-4 TRBD1
CAISELGGGQPQHF TGTGCCATCAGTGAGTTAGGGGGTGGTCAGCCCCAGCATTTT TRBV10-3 once TRBJ1-5 NA
CASRGDRGSNTEAFF TGTGCCAGCAGGGGGGACAGGGGAAGTAACACTGAAGCTTTCTTT TRBV2 NA TRBJ1-1 TRBD1
CASSSLEETQYF TGTGCCAGCAGCTCCCTCGAGGAGACCCAGTACTTC TRBV2 NA TRBJ2-5 NA
CASSLGAGGRYNQPQHF TGTGCCAGCAGCCTCGGGGCAGGGGGTCGCTACAATCAGCCCCAGCATTTT TRBV3-1/TRBV3-2 NA TRBJ1-5 TRBD1
CASSPDRSSYEQYF TGTGCCAGCTCGCCGGACAGAAGCTCCTACGAGCAGTACTTC TRBV18 NA TRBJ2-7 NA
CASSLKGQSHYEQYF TGTGCCAGCAGCTTGAAGGGACAGAGCCACTACGAGCAGTACTTC TRBV5-6 NA TRBJ2-7 TRBD1
CASSAPTGWPQHF TGTGCCAGCAGTGCCCCGACAGGGTGGCCCCAGCATTTT TRBV6-4 NA TRBJ1-5 TRBD1
CSVEENGNQPQHF TGCAGCGTTGAAGAGAACGGGAATCAGCCCCAGCATTTT TRBV29-1 NA TRBJ1-5 NA
CASRSGQLYGYTF TGCGCCAGCAGGAGCGGACAGCTTTATGGCTACACCTTC TRBV5-1 once TRBJ1-2 NA